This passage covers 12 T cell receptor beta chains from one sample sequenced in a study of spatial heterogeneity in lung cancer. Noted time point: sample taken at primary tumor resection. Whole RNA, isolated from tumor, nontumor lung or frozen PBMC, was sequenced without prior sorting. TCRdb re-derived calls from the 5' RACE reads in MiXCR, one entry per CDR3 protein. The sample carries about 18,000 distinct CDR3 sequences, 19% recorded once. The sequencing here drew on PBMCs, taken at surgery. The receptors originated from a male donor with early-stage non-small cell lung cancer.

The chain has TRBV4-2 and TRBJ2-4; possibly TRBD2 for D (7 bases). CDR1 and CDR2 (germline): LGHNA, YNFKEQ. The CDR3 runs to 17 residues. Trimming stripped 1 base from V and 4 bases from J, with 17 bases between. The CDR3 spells CASSQAHGGGGKNIQYF. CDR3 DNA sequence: TGTGCCAGCAGCCAAGCTCACGGAGGGGGGGGTAAAAACATTCAGTACTTC.

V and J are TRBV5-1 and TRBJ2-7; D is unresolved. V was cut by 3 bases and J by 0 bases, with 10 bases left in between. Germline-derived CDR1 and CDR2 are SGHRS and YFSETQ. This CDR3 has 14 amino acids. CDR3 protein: CASSSYKSSYEQYF. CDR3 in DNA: TGCGCCAGCAGCTCTTACAAGAGCTCCTACGAGCAGTACTTC.

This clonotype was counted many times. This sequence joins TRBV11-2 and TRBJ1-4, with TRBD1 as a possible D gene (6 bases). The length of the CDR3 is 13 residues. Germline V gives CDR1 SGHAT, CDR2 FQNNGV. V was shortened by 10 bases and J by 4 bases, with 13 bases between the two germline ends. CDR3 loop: CATHRVGNEKLFF. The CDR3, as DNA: TGTGCCACCCACAGGGTGGGTAATGAAAAACTGTTTTTT.

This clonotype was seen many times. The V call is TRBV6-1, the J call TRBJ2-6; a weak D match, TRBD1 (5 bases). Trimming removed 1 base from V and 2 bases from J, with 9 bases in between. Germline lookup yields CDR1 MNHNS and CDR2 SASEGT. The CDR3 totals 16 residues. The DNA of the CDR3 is TGTGCCAGCAGTGAAGAATCAGGGACTGGGGCCAACGTCCTGACTTTC. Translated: CASSEESGTGANVLTF.

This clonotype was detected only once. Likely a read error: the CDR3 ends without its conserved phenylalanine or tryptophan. The CDR3 loop is CASSPPRGAYEQYC. CDR3 coding DNA: TGTGCCAGCAGTCCCCCCAGGGGGGCTTACGAGCAGTACTGC. This chain uses TRBV12-3 or TRBV12-4 with TRBJ2-7, with D possibly TRBD1 on 7 matching bases. Trimming pared 5 bases from V and 4 bases from J, leaving 15 bases between. The CDR3 is 14 amino acids.

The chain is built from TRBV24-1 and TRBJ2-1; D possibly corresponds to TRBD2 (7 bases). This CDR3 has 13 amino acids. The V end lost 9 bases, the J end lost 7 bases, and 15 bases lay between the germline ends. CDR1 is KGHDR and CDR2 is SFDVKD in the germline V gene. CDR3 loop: CATGEGTSNEQFF. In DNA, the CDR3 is TGTGCCACCGGGGAGGGGACATCAAATGAGCAGTTCTTC.

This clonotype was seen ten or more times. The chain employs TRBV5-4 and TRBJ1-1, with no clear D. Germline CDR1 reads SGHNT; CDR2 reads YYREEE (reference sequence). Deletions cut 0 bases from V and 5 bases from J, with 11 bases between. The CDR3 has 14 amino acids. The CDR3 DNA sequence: TGTGCCAGCAGCTTGGAAGAGGGTTGGACTGAAGCTTTCTTT. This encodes CASSLEEGWTEAFF.

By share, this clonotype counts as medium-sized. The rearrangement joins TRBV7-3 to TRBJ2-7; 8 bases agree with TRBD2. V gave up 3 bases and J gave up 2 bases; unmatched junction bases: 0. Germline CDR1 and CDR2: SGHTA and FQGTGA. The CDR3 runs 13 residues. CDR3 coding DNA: TGTGCCAGCAGCTTCGGGGGGGCCTACGAGCAGTACTTC. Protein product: CASSFGGAYEQYF.

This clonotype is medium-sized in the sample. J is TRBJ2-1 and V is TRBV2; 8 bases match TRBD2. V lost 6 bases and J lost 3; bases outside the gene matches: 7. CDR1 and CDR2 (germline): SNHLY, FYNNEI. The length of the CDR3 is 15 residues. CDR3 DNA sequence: TGTGCCAGCAGGGTAGCGGGGACCAACTACAATGAGCAGTTCTTC. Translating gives CASRVAGTNYNEQFF.

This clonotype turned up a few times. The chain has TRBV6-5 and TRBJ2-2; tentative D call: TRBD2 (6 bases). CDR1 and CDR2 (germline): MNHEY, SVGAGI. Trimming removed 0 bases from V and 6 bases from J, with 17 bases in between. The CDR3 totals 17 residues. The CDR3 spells CASSYSPEGLSAGELFF. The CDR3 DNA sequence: TGTGCCAGCAGTTACTCCCCGGAGGGGCTTTCGGCCGGGGAGCTGTTTTTT.

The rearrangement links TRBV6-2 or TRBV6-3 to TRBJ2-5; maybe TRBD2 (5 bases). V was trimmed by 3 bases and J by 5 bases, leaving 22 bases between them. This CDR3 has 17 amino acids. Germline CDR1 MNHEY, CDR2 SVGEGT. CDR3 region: CASSYGPRGRITETQYF. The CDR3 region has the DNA TGTGCCAGCAGTTATGGTCCTCGGGGAAGGATTACGGAGACCCAGTACTTC.

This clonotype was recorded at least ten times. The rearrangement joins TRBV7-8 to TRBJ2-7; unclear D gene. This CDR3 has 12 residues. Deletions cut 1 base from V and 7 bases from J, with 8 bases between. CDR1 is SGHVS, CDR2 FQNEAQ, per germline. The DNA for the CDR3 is TGTGCCAGCAGCTTAGTGGTCGGGGAGCAGTACTTC. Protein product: CASSLVVGEQYF.